This is a list of T cell receptor beta chains from one sample in a study of cytomegalovirus exposure and HLA in healthy donors. Generated by immunoSEQ multiplex PCR, the TCRdb table keeps only in-frame clones and is missing some. The sample lists 110,000 to 150,000 clones; about 80% were seen once. Sample: PBMCs. The receptors originated from a man aged 40-50 years in good health and CMV-seronegative. CDR3s include the opening cysteine and the closing phenylalanine or tryptophan. A D gene is named only where the DNA matches it firmly. Some rows have no size entry. The others give once, few or many, or a class for an expanded clone.

TRBD1	once	TRBV5-6	TRBJ1-1	TGTGCCAGCAGCTTACGACAGGGGGCGGCCACTGAAGCTTTCTTT	CASSLRQGAATEAFF
.	.	TRBV7-6	TRBJ1-5	TGTGCCAGCAGCTTAGATCACAACCGGGATCAGCCCCAGCATTTT	CASSLDHNRDQPQHF
.	.	TRBV7-9	TRBJ1-2	TGTGCCAGCAGCTTAGCGACAGAGAACTATGGCTACACCTTC	CASSLATENYGYTF
.	few	TRBV27	TRBJ2-5	TGTGCCAGCAGTTTGCTGGGGAGAGAGACCCAGTACTTC	CASSLLGRETQYF
.	.	TRBV7-2	TRBJ2-2	TGTGCCAGCAGCGCTACTTCGAACACCGGGGAGCTGTTTTTT	CASSATSNTGELFF
TRBD1	.	TRBV4-1	TRBJ1-5	TGCGCCAGCAGCCGGAGGGTCCAGGGGGACTTCGACCATAGCAATCAGCCCCAGCATTTT	CASSRRVQGDFDHSNQPQHF
.	.	TRBV4-3	TRBJ2-1	TGCGCCAGCAGCCAAGATCTTACGGGGAATGAGCAGTTCTTC	CASSQDLTGNEQFF
TRBD1	once	TRBV5-4	TRBJ2-5	TGTGCCAGCGGCCAGTCCCGGGACAGGGATGCGACCCAGTACTTC	CASGQSRDRDATQYF
.	.	TRBV5-1	TRBJ2-5	TGCGCCAGCAGCTTGGTACGGGGTGAGACCCAGTACTTC	CASSLVRGETQYF
TRBD2	.	TRBV13	TRBJ2-1	TGTGCCAGCAGCTGGAGTAGCGGGGGGTCCGCCTACAATGAGCAGTTCTTC	CASSWSSGGSAYNEQFF
TRBD1	.	TRBV27	TRBJ1-6	TGTGCCAGCAGCTCCCGGACAGGCTATAATTCACCCCTCCACTTT	CASSSRTGYNSPLHF
.	.	TRBV12-5	TRBJ1-6	TGTGCTAGTGGCGGACAGCTCTCCTATAATTCACCCCTCCACTTT	CASGGQLSYNSPLHF
.	.	TRBV10-3	TRBJ1-2	TGTGCCATCAGTGAGACCCGGGACACGTTGAACTATGGCTACACCTTC	CAISETRDTLNYGYTF
.	.	TRBV7-2	TRBJ2-3	TGTGCCAGCAGCTTAACGGACTTAAATACGCAGTATTTT	CASSLTDLNTQYF
.	.	TRBV6-5	TRBJ1-1	TGTGCCAGCAGCATTGACAGGTCGTGGACTTCTGAAGCTTTCTTT	CASSIDRSWTSEAFF
.	.	TRBV29-1	TRBJ2-5	TGCAGCGGGATCCGGGACTCAGAGACCCAGTACTTC	CSGIRDSETQYF
.	.	TRBV19	TRBJ2-2	TGTGCCAGTAGTAGGGTGGGACACTCAGGGGAGCTGTTTTTT	CASSRVGHSGELFF
TRBD1	.	TRBV23-1	TRBJ1-3	TGCGCCAGCATTACCGGGACAGGGGCTGGAAACACCATATATTTT	CASITGTGAGNTIYF
.	.	TRBV27	TRBJ1-1	TGTGCCAGCAGTTTTCTACCGGGGGGCGACACTGAAGCTTTCTTT	CASSFLPGGDTEAFF
.	.	TRBV13	TRBJ2-1	TGTGCCAGCAGCTCGTATATGAGCTCCTACAATGAGCAGTTCTTC	CASSSYMSSYNEQFF
.	.	TRBV11-2	TRBJ1-5	TGTGCCAGCAGCCGGGGAACTTATAGCAATCAGCCCCAGCATTTT	CASSRGTYSNQPQHF
TRBD2	few	TRBV5-4	TRBJ2-5	TGTGCCAGCAGCCCGGGGGGGTTGGTCGAGACCCAGTACTTC	CASSPGGLVETQYF
.	once	TRBV2	TRBJ1-1	TGTGCCAGCCTGGACAGGAACACTGAAGCTTTCTTT	CASLDRNTEAFF
.	.	TRBV19	TRBJ1-1	TGTGCCAGCATCACATCGAAGAACACTGAAGCTTTCTTT	CASITSKNTEAFF
TRBD1	.	TRBV18	TRBJ1-1	TGTGCCAGCTCACCGGGACAGGGGCCGAACACTGAAGCTTTCTTT	CASSPGQGPNTEAFF
.	.	TRBV7-2	TRBJ2-7	TGTGCCAGCAGCTTACCCCCCGCGTGGGAGCAGTACTTC	CASSLPPAWEQYF
.	.	TRBV18	TRBJ1-3	TGTGCCAGCTCACCACTTCTCGGGACTTTCGCTGGAAACACCATATATTTT	CASSPLLGTFAGNTIYF
.	.	TRBV27	TRBJ2-7	TGTGCCAGCAAAGTCTTTAATCGCGGGGCTCCCTACGAGCAGTACTTC	CASKVFNRGAPYEQYF
.	.	TRBV7-9	TRBJ2-1	TGTGCCAGCAGCTTCTCTAACCACCACAATGAGCAGTTCTTC	CASSFSNHHNEQFF
.	few	TRBV4-3	TRBJ1-1	TGCGCCAGCAGCCAAGAACTTATGAACACTGAAGCTTTCTTT	CASSQELMNTEAFF
.	.	TRBV5-8	TRBJ1-2	TGTGCCAGCAGTGTCGTTGTTAACTATGGCTACACCTTC	CASSVVVNYGYTF
.	.	TRBV30	TRBJ2-7	TGTGCCTGGAGTCGACAGGCCTACGAGCAGTACTTC	CAWSRQAYEQYF
.	.	TRBV6-5	TRBJ1-6	TGTGCCAGCCTTGAACAGTACTCCTATAATTCACCCCTCCACTTT	CASLEQYSYNSPLHF
.	.	TRBV28	TRBJ1-5	TGTGCCAGCAGCCCTCCCGGGGGTAGGAATCAGCCCCAGCATTTT	CASSPPGGRNQPQHF
.	.	TRBV27	TRBJ1-6	TGTGCCAGCAGTTCCATCCGTCAGGGGTGGGATTCACCCCTCCACTTT	CASSSIRQGWDSPLHF
.	once	TRBV11-3	TRBJ2-3	TGTGCCAGCAGCCCAGGGTACCCCAAGAGCACAGATACGCAGTATTTT	CASSPGYPKSTDTQYF
.	.	TRBV28	TRBJ2-7	TGTGCCAGCAGTTTATGGGGGGGTACCTCCTACGAGCAGTACTTC	CASSLWGGTSYEQYF
TRBD2	.	TRBV29-1	TRBJ2-1	TGCAGCGTTGCTAGCGGGGCGCGCTCCTACAATGAGCAGTTCTTC	CSVASGARSYNEQFF
TRBD1	.	TRBV9	TRBJ2-3	TGTGCCAGCAGCGGAGGGACAGGGTTTCACACAGATACGCAGTATTTT	CASSGGTGFHTDTQYF
.	.	TRBV6-1	TRBJ1-6	TGTGCCAGCAGGCCAACAGTTTCTCCAAATTCACCCCTCCACTTT	CASRPTVSPNSPLHF
TRBD1	.	TRBV4-3	TRBJ1-3	TGCGCCAGCAGCGACCGGGACAGCTCTGGAAACACCATATATTTT	CASSDRDSSGNTIYF
TRBD1	.	TRBV5-1	TRBJ2-7	TGCGCCAGCAGCTGGGGGACAGGGGACGGCGAGCAGTACTTC	CASSWGTGDGEQYF
.	.	TRBV5-1	TRBJ1-6	TGCGCCAGCAGCTTGCAGGGTACACCCCTCCACTTT	CASSLQGTPLHF
.	.	TRBV9	TRBJ1-1	TGCGCCAGCAGCCCCCTGCCGGGGAAGGTGTCTGAAGCTTTCTTT	CASSPLPGKVSEAFF
TRBD1	.	TRBV2	TRBJ1-5	TGTGCCAGCAGACCGACAGGGACTAGCAATCAGCCCCAGCATTTT	CASRPTGTSNQPQHF
.	few	TRBV5-6	TRBJ2-2	TGTGCCAGCAGCTTGGCAGTGAACACCGGGGAGCTGTTTTTT	CASSLAVNTGELFF
TRBD1	few	TRBV19	TRBJ1-2	TGTGCCAGTAGTATAAGGGCAGGGGGCTATGGCTACACCTTC	CASSIRAGGYGYTF
TRBD1	few	TRBV6-5	TRBJ1-1	TGTGCCAGCAGACACGACAGGGAGAACACTGAAGCTTTCTTT	CASRHDRENTEAFF